The rows below give T cell receptor beta chains drawn from one sample of a study of blood T cell repertoires in COVID-19. Libraries were prepared by immunoSEQ multiplex PCR; TCRdb keeps only in-frame clonotypes and omits some of them. This sample has tens of thousands of clones, with 70% to 90% found just once. The sequenced sample consisted of peripheral blood. The receptors derive from a man between 65 and 85 years old with acute or convalescent COVID-19. CDR3s include the opening cysteine and the closing phenylalanine or tryptophan. The D gene is left open where the match is weak. Expanded clones get a size class; other rows say once, few or many, or leave the size out.

clone size	D gene	V gene	J gene	CDR3 protein	CDR3 DNA
few	-	TRBV5-1	TRBJ2-1	CASSRDTTPSDEQFF	TGCGCCAGCAGCCGGGACACCACCCCGTCGGATGAGCAGTTCTTC
-	-	TRBV19	TRBJ1-1	CASSIDSGLYTEAFF	TGTGCCAGTAGTATAGATTCTGGCCTTTACACTGAAGCTTTCTTT
-	TRBD2	TRBV10-1	TRBJ2-3	CASSDFGGRKTDTQYF	TGCGCCAGCAGTGATTTCGGGGGGAGGAAGACAGATACGCAGTATTTT
once	TRBD2	TRBV10-2	TRBJ2-1	CASHSGLAGAWGNEQFF	TGCGCCAGCCATTCAGGACTAGCGGGGGCATGGGGCAATGAGCAGTTCTTC
-	TRBD1	TRBV15	TRBJ2-7	CATSTSLDRGPEQYF	TGTGCCACCAGCACCAGCTTGGACAGGGGGCCCGAGCAGTACTTC
-	TRBD2	TRBV19	TRBJ2-1	CASSIGLGLAGATNEQFF	TGTGCCAGTAGTATAGGTCTGGGACTAGCGGGGGCAACCAATGAGCAGTTCTTC
-	-	TRBV4-1	TRBJ1-5	CASSQLVNRENQPQHF	TGCGCCAGCAGCCAACTGGTAAACAGGGAGAATCAGCCCCAGCATTTT
-	-	TRBV7-9	TRBJ2-7	CASSLARAYTYEQYF	TGTGCCAGCAGCTTAGCGCGGGCATATACCTACGAGCAGTACTTC
-	-	TRBV6-5	TRBJ2-7	CASSLHQGYEQYF	TGTGCCAGCAGTCTTCATCAGGGCTACGAGCAGTACTTC
-	-	TRBV19	TRBJ2-3	CASSIEISSTDTQYF	TGTGCCAGTAGTATAGAAATCTCTAGCACAGATACGCAGTATTTT
once	-	TRBV5-1	TRBJ2-1	CASSFSQGGAEQFF	TGCGCCAGCAGCTTCAGTCAGGGGGGTGCTGAGCAGTTCTTC
-	TRBD2	TRBV19	TRBJ2-1	CASSPFGGGMGFF	TGTGCCAGTAGCCCTTTCGGGGGGGGAATGGGGTTCTTC
-	-	TRBV5-6	TRBJ1-4	CASSRPTVINEKLFF	TGTGCCAGCAGCCGCCCGACAGTAATAAATGAAAAACTGTTTTTT
-	-	TRBV3-1/TRBV3-2	TRBJ1-3	CASSWDTDSGNTIYF	TGTGCCAGCAGCTGGGACACCGACTCTGGAAACACCATATATTTT
-	TRBD1	TRBV5-1	TRBJ1-3	CASSNGPGTGAGNTIYF	TGCGCCAGCAGTAACGGGCCGGGGACAGGGGCTGGAAACACCATATATTTT
-	TRBD1	TRBV28	TRBJ2-3	CASSPLRGTGRTDTQYF	TGTGCCAGCAGCCCCCTTCGGGGGACAGGGCGCACAGATACGCAGTATTTT
-	-	TRBV5-1	TRBJ1-4	CASSLGPTNEKLFF	TGCGCCAGCAGCTTGGGGCCAACTAATGAAAAACTGTTTTTT